This is a list of T cell receptor beta chains from one sample in a study of breast tumors, draining lymph nodes, adjacent tissues. TCRdb used MiXCR to reprocess the multiplex PCR reads, holding one entry per CDR3 protein. The sample has about 130,000 distinct CDR3 sequences; 20% to 25% are singletons. The sample consisted of axillary lymph node tissue. These receptors originate from a female donor with breast cancer. Some clones in this sample may be carry-over from other donors' samples. The CDR3 runs from the conserved cysteine through the conserved F or W. The D gene is left open where the match is weak. Clone size appears in some rows only: once, few, many, or a class for an expanded clone.

-,TRBJ2-1,TRBD2,TRBV28,TGTGCCAGTTCCGGGACTAGCGTTCCCAATGAGCAGTTCTTC,CASSGTSVPNEQFF
many,TRBJ2-2,-,TRBV5-1,TGCGCCAGCAGCTTGCAGGGTGTAGGAGACACCGGGGAGCTGTTTTTT,CASSLQGVGDTGELFF
many,TRBJ2-3,-,TRBV20-1,TGCAGTGCCGGACAGCCTACTAGCACAGATACGCAGTATTTT,CSAGQPTSTDTQYF
-,TRBJ2-4,-,TRBV27,TGTGCCAGCAGTTCGTCCCCACCCCTCATTCAGTACTTC,CASSSSPPLIQYF
many,TRBJ1-3,-,TRBV14,TGTGCCAGCAGCCCAACCAAAAGGGCAGGGGCTGGAAACACCATATATTTT,CASSPTKRAGAGNTIYF
many,TRBJ2-3,-,TRBV11-2,TGTGCCAGCAGCTTAAGCAGGGGCACAGATACGCAGTATTTT,CASSLSRGTDTQYF
many,TRBJ2-5,-,TRBV19,TGTGCCAGTAGTGATTCCGGGACCCGCATCCTCGAGACCCAGTACTTC,CASSDSGTRILETQYF
many,TRBJ1-4,-,TRBV20-1,TGCAGTGCTAGAGGGCAGGGCCGCGAAAAACTGTTTTTT,CSARGQGREKLFF
-,TRBJ2-2,-,TRBV20-1,TGCAGTGCCCCGCTCGGGATAGCCGGGGAGCTGTTTTTT,CSAPLGIAGELFF
-,TRBJ2-1,-,TRBV11-2,TGTGCCAGCAGCTCCCTAGCTGCGGTCTACAATGAGCGGTTCTTC,CASSSLAAVYNERFF
many,TRBJ2-1,TRBD1,TRBV9,TGTGCCAGCAGCTTCCGGGACAGGGTCGATGAGCAGTTCTTC,CASSFRDRVDEQFF
many,TRBJ2-2,TRBD2,TRBV2,TGTGCCAGCAGTGAAATTCCTAGCGGGAACACCGGGGAGCTGTTTTTT,CASSEIPSGNTGELFF
-,TRBJ2-2,-,TRBV28,TGTGCCAGCAGTCCAGGGTTCGGGGAGCTGTCTTTT,CASSPGFGELSF
many,TRBJ2-3,-,TRBV3-1,TGTGCCAGCAGCGAAGACCGGGACGGTCGCACAGATACGCAGTATTTT,CASSEDRDGRTDTQYF
many,TRBJ1-4,-,TRBV12-3/TRBV12-4,TGTGCCAGCAGTTTGGCTAGGAGAAATGAAAAACTGTTTTTT,CASSLARRNEKLFF
many,TRBJ2-3,-,TRBV6-2/TRBV6-3,TGTGCCAGCAGTTACCGGCAGGGCCACACAGATACGCAGTATTTT,CASSYRQGHTDTQYF
many,TRBJ1-6,TRBD1,TRBV11-2,TGTGCCAGCAGCTTAGGGGGACAGGTTTCCAATTCACCCCTCCACTTT,CASSLGGQVSNSPLHF
many,TRBJ2-7,-,TRBV20-1,TGCAGTGCTAGGGGGAACGACGAGCAGTACTTC,CSARGNDEQYF
once,TRBJ2-7,TRBD2,TRBV18,TGTGCCAGCCCACCGGGACTAGCGGGCTCCTACGAGCAGTACTTC,CASPPGLAGSYEQYF
many,TRBJ2-5,TRBD2,TRBV12-3/TRBV12-4,TGTGCCAGCAGCGGGGGTCTATGGGGAGGGGAGACCCAGTACTTC,CASSGGLWGGETQYF
many,TRBJ2-1,TRBD2,TRBV4-3,TGCGCCAGCAGCCAATTGGCGCGGGGGAGCAATGAGCAGTTCTTC,CASSQLARGSNEQFF
few,TRBJ1-5,TRBD1,TRBV6-6,TGTGCCAGCAGTTACCCGGGACAGGGGGTCTCTAATCAGCCCCAGCATTTT,CASSYPGQGVSNQPQHF
many,TRBJ2-3,-,TRBV15,TGTGCCACCAGCAGAGGTAACACCCTGGTCACAGATACGCAGTATTTT,CATSRGNTLVTDTQYF
many,TRBJ1-6,-,TRBV6-1,TGTGCCAGCAGTGAAGAAGCGGGGGCGAGATATTCACCCCTCCACTTT,CASSEEAGARYSPLHF
many,TRBJ2-1,-,TRBV28,TGTGCCAGCAGCCTTATACGGCCCGTCTACAATGAGCAGTTCTTC,CASSLIRPVYNEQFF
many,TRBJ1-2,TRBD1,TRBV6-5,TGTGCCAGCAGTTACGTGGGGACAGGGTACTTAGATGGCTACACCTTC,CASSYVGTGYLDGYTF
many,TRBJ2-3,TRBD2,TRBV10-3,TGTGCCATCAGCACGGGACTAGCGGGAGCAGATACGCAGTATTTT,CAISTGLAGADTQYF
many,TRBJ2-3,TRBD2,TRBV7-9,TGTGCCAGCAGCTTATTTGCGGGAGAACTAGATACGCAGTATTTT,CASSLFAGELDTQYF
many,TRBJ2-3,-,TRBV7-2,TGTGCCAGCAGCTCATACAGGTACACAGATACGCAGTATTTT,CASSSYRYTDTQYF
many,TRBJ2-7,-,TRBV27,TGTGCCAGCAGTTTAAACGGACAGGGAGGGTACGAGCAGTACTTC,CASSLNGQGGYEQYF
few,TRBJ2-5,TRBD2,TRBV5-1,TGCGCCAGCAGCAAGGGACTAGCGGGGGCGCAAGAGACCCAGTACTTC,CASSKGLAGAQETQYF
many,TRBJ1-6,-,TRBV6-1,TGTGCCAGCAGTCAAGAACAGGGCTTCTATAATTCACCCCTCCACTTT,CASSQEQGFYNSPLHF
many,TRBJ2-2,TRBD1,TRBV11-2,TGTGCCAGCAGACAGCCGGGACAGGGTTCTGGCGGGGAGCTGTTTTTT,CASRQPGQGSGGELFF
many,TRBJ1-6,-,TRBV27,TGTGCCAGCAGTTGGGGCCTTAATTCACCCCTCCACTTT,CASSWGLNSPLHF
many,TRBJ1-3,-,TRBV25-1,TGTGCCAGCAGTGAATATAAGGCAGCAGCTGGAAACACCATATATTTT,CASSEYKAAAGNTIYF
-,TRBJ2-2,TRBD2,TRBV27,TGTGCCAGCAGCCTTAGCGGGAGCGGCACCGGGGAGCTGTTTTTT,CASSLSGSGTGELFF
-,TRBJ2-4,-,TRBV7-2,TGTGCCAGCAGCTTAGCAGGGGTCAAAAACATTCAGTACTTC,CASSLAGVKNIQYF
-,TRBJ2-7,TRBD2,TRBV7-3,TGTGCCAGCAGCGGGCCGGGACTAGCGGGAGACTACGAGCAGTACTTC,CASSGPGLAGDYEQYF
many,TRBJ2-1,TRBD2,TRBV7-9,TGTGCCAGCAGCAAACTAGCGGGAGCCCACAATGAGCAGTTCTTC,CASSKLAGAHNEQFF
-,TRBJ2-2,TRBD2,TRBV11-2,TGTGCCAGCAGTCTGACCGGGACTAGCGGGAGTATCGACACCGGGGAGCTGTTTTTT,CASSLTGTSGSIDTGELFF
many,TRBJ2-3,-,TRBV5-1,TGCGCCAGCAGCCCTGGGGTGGGGGGACATACGCAGTATTTT,CASSPGVGGHTQYF
many,TRBJ2-7,TRBD1,TRBV20-1,TGCAGTGCTAGAGAACAACGGACAGGGCTGGAGCAGTACTTC,CSAREQRTGLEQYF
-,TRBJ2-7,-,TRBV30,TGTGCCTGGAGGCGGGGAGGGGGCTCCTACGAGCAGTACTTC,CAWRRGGGSYEQYF
-,TRBJ1-4,-,TRBV28,TGTGCCAGTCGAAGCGTAGGGGAAAAACTGTTTTTT,CASRSVGEKLFF
many,TRBJ2-1,-,TRBV29-1,TGCAGCGTTAATGTGTTCAATGAGCAGTTCTTC,CSVNVFNEQFF
many,TRBJ2-5,-,TRBV29-1,TGCAGCGTTGAAGGGGCAGGCAACCAAGAGACCCAGTACTTC,CSVEGAGNQETQYF
-,TRBJ2-1,TRBD2,TRBV7-9,TGTGCCAGCAGCTTGTCACCGGGACTAGCGGGAGTTGAGCAGTTCTTC,CASSLSPGLAGVEQFF
many,TRBJ2-7,TRBD2,TRBV6-5,TGTGCCAGCACCGAGGGAGGGAAGCGTGGCTACGAGCAGTACTTC,CASTEGGKRGYEQYF
many,TRBJ2-7,TRBD1,TRBV2,TGTGCCAGCACCTCCCGGGACAGGGGCTACGAGCAGTACTTC,CASTSRDRGYEQYF
many,TRBJ2-3,-,TRBV7-9,TGTGCCAGCAGCCCCGGGAAGGGGGGAACAGATACGCAGTATTTT,CASSPGKGGTDTQYF
many,TRBJ2-3,-,TRBV7-8,TGTGCCAGCAGCCGGCAACCAGATACGCAGTATTTT,CASSRQPDTQYF
-,TRBJ2-2,TRBD1,TRBV11-3,TGTGCCAGCACCACCGACAGGGACGGAGCCGGGGAGCTGTTTTTT,CASTTDRDGAGELFF